A selection of T cell receptor beta chains follows, all from one sample in a study of technical replicates of blood from a few donors. The assay was immunoSEQ multiplex PCR, and TCRdb's table has in-frame clones only and misses some. The sample has some 57,000 clones; 89% are singletons. Input material: PBMCs. The receptors shown here come from a human donor in good health. Some clones in this sample may be carry-over from other donors' samples. CDR3s include the opening cysteine and the closing phenylalanine or tryptophan. The order of the fields is D gene, V gene, CDR3 length, clone size, J gene, CDR3 protein, CDR3 DNA. D genes are given only for firm matches. Not all rows give a size; the values are once, few, many and, for expanded clones, a class.

d_call: TRBD1
v_call: TRBV5-1
cdr3_length: 14
clone_size: -
j_call: TRBJ1-1
cdr3_aa: CASSYGTGWTEAFF
cdr3_nt: TGCGCCAGCAGCTACGGGACAGGGTGGACTGAAGCTTTCTTT

d_call: TRBD2
v_call: TRBV9
cdr3_length: 16
clone_size: -
j_call: TRBJ2-7
cdr3_aa: CASSVGLAAIYYEQYF
cdr3_nt: TGTGCCAGCAGCGTAGGACTAGCGGCAATCTACTACGAGCAGTACTTC

d_call: -
v_call: TRBV4-3
cdr3_length: 16
clone_size: -
j_call: TRBJ1-3
cdr3_aa: CASSQEPIGRGNTIYF
cdr3_nt: TGCGCCAGCAGCCAAGAACCCATAGGGAGAGGAAACACCATATATTTT

d_call: TRBD1
v_call: TRBV4-1
cdr3_length: 17
clone_size: -
j_call: TRBJ2-2
cdr3_aa: CASSQEEDRVHTGELFF
cdr3_nt: TGCGCCAGCAGCCAAGAGGAGGACAGGGTCCACACCGGGGAGCTGTTTTTT

d_call: -
v_call: TRBV2
cdr3_length: 12
clone_size: -
j_call: TRBJ2-1
cdr3_aa: CASRGGATKQFF
cdr3_nt: TGTGCCAGCAGAGGGGGGGCTACCAAGCAGTTCTTC

d_call: TRBD2
v_call: TRBV29-1
cdr3_length: 15
clone_size: once
j_call: TRBJ2-1
cdr3_aa: CSALTGGASYNEQFF
cdr3_nt: TGCAGCGCCCTTACCGGGGGGGCCTCCTACAATGAGCAGTTCTTC

d_call: -
v_call: TRBV18
cdr3_length: 13
clone_size: -
j_call: TRBJ1-3
cdr3_aa: CASSPPPGDTIYF
cdr3_nt: TGTGCCAGCTCACCACCGCCCGGGGACACCATATATTTT

d_call: -
v_call: TRBV5-1
cdr3_length: 15
clone_size: -
j_call: TRBJ1-1
cdr3_aa: CASSPTGMLNTEAFF
cdr3_nt: TGCGCCAGCAGCCCAACCGGGATGTTGAACACTGAAGCTTTCTTT

d_call: TRBD2
v_call: TRBV7-2
cdr3_length: 15
clone_size: -
j_call: TRBJ2-3
cdr3_aa: CASSSLAGAPDTQYF
cdr3_nt: TGTGCCAGCAGCTCTCTAGCGGGAGCGCCAGATACGCAGTATTTT

d_call: -
v_call: TRBV7-9
cdr3_length: 13
clone_size: -
j_call: TRBJ2-2
cdr3_aa: CASRETNTGELFF
cdr3_nt: TGTGCCAGCAGGGAGACGAACACCGGGGAGCTGTTTTTT

d_call: -
v_call: TRBV4-1
cdr3_length: 15
clone_size: -
j_call: TRBJ2-7
cdr3_aa: CASSQPSAGTYEQYF
cdr3_nt: TGCGCCAGCAGCCAACCTTCAGCAGGGACCTACGAGCAGTACTTC

d_call: -
v_call: TRBV20-1
cdr3_length: 11
clone_size: -
j_call: TRBJ2-3
cdr3_aa: CSASGTDTQYF
cdr3_nt: TGCAGTGCTTCCGGCACAGATACGCAGTATTTT